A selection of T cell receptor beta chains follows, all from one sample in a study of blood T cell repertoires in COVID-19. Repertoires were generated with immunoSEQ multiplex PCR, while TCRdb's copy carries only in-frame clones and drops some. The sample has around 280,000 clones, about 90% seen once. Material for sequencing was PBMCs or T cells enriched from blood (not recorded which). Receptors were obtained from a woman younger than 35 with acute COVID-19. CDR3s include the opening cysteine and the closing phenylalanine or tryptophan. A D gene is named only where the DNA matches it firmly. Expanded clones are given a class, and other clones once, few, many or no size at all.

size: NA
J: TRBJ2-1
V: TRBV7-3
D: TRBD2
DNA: TGTGCCAGCAGCTTTCAATCGCGGGGGTATGAGCAGTTCTTC
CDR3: CASSFQSRGYEQFF

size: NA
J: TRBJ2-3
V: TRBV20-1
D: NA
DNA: TGCAGTGCCTGGTCGGTTGATACGCAGTATTTT
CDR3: CSAWSVDTQYF

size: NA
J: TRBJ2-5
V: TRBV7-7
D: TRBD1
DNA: TGTGCTAGCAGTCCTGGGACAGGGCAAGAGACCCAGTACTTC
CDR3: CASSPGTGQETQYF

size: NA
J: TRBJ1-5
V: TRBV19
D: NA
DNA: TGTGCCAGTACCACGACAGGCATGAATCAGCCCCAGCATTTT
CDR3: CASTTTGMNQPQHF

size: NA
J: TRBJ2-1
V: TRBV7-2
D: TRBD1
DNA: TGTGCCAGCAGCCCAACCGGGACAGGGAGGTACAATGAGCAGTTCTTC
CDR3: CASSPTGTGRYNEQFF

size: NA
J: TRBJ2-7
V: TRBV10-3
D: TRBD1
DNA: TGTGCCACCACTGGACAGGATTCCTACGAGCAGTACTTC
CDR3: CATTGQDSYEQYF

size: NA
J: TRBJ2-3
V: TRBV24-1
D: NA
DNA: TGTGCCACCAGTGATAACGGGACACCCAGCACAGATACGCAGTATTTT
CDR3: CATSDNGTPSTDTQYF

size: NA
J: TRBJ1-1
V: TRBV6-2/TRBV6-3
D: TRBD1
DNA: TGTGCCAGCAGTTACAGCGGGCCCGACAGGGGTCGAGCTTTCTTT
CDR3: CASSYSGPDRGRAFF

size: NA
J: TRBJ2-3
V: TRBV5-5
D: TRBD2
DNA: TGTGCCAGCAGCTTGGCGATAGCGGGAGGGGTAAGGACAGATACGCAGTATTTT
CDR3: CASSLAIAGGVRTDTQYF

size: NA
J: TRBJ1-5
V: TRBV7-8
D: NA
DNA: TGTGCCAGCAGCTTAGGGGTGACTAATCAGCCCCAGCATTTT
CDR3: CASSLGVTNQPQHF

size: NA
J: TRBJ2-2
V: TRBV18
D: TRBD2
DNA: TGTGCCAGCTCGCTCTCCGGAATGGGGACACGACTAGCGGCCGGGGAGCTGTTTTTT
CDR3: CASSLSGMGTRLAAGELFF

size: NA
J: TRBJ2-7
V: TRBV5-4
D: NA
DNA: TGTGCCAGCAGCGGGCGCGGGTCCGAGCAGTACTTC
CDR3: CASSGRGSEQYF

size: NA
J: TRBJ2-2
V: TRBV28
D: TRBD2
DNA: TGTGCCAGCAGCACCAATAGCGGGAGGGTGGGCACCGGGGAGCTGTTTTTT
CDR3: CASSTNSGRVGTGELFF

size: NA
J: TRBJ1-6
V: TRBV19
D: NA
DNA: TGTGCCAGTAGGGAACAGTATGGATCACCCCTCCACTTT
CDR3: CASREQYGSPLHF

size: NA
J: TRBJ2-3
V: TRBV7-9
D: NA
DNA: TGTGCCAGCAGCCCCAGGGGCAGGGGATCGGCAGATACGCAGTATTTT
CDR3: CASSPRGRGSADTQYF

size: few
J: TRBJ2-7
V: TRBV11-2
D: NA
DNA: TGTGCCAGCAGCGGTAGATTATACGAGCAGTACTTC
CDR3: CASSGRLYEQYF

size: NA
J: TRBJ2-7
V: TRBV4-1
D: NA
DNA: TGCGCCAGCAGCCAAACCCATGACTCGACCTCCGAGCAGTACTTC
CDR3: CASSQTHDSTSEQYF

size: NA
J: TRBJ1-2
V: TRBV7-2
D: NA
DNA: TGTGCCAGCAGCTTAGTGCCAGGGTATGGCTACACCTTC
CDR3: CASSLVPGYGYTF

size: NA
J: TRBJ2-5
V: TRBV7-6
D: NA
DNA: TGTGCCAGCAGCTTAGCCCCCTCCGGGGAGACCCAGTACTTC
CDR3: CASSLAPSGETQYF

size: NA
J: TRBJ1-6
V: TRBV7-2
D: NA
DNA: TGTGCCAGCAGCCCGACCCGGGGAGTAGGGTCACCCCTCCACTTT
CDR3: CASSPTRGVGSPLHF

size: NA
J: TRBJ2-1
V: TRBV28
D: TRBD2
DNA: TGTGCCAGCAGTCTAGCGGGAGGGGGTAATGAGCAGTTCTTC
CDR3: CASSLAGGGNEQFF

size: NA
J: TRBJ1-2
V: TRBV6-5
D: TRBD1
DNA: TGTGCCAGCAGACTACAGGGGGCATTTGGCTACACCTTC
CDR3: CASRLQGAFGYTF

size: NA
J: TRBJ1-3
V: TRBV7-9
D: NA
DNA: TGTGCCAGCAGCTTAGGATTCGACAGTTCCTCTGGAAACACCATATATTTT
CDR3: CASSLGFDSSSGNTIYF

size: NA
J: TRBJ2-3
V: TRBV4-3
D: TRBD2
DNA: TGCGCCAGCAGCCAAGAAAACACGAGAGCGGGAGTCGGCACAGATACGCAGTATTTT
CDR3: CASSQENTRAGVGTDTQYF

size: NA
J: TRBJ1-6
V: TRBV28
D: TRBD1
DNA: TGTGCCAGCAGAAGAGGACAGGGAGGGCCCATCCTCCTCCACTTT
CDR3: CASRRGQGGPILLHF

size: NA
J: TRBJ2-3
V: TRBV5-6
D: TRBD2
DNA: TGTGCCAGCAGCTTGGCGGGAGGTGAGGATACGCAGTATTTT
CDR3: CASSLAGGEDTQYF

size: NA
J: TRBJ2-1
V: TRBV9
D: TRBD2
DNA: TGTGCCAGCAGCGTAGTATCAGCGGGGGGGGACCATGAGCAGTTCTTC
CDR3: CASSVVSAGGDHEQFF

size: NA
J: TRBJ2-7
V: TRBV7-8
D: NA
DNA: TGTGCCAGCAGCATAACAAGCGCCTACGAGCAGTACTTC
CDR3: CASSITSAYEQYF

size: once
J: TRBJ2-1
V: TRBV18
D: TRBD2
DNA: TGTGCCAGCTCAAACACCGGGACTAGCGGGAGGGGAAATGAGCAGTTCTTC
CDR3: CASSNTGTSGRGNEQFF

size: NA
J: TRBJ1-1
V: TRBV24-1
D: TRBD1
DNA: TGTGCCACCAGTCAGGGGGCACTCGCTTTCTTT
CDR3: CATSQGALAFF

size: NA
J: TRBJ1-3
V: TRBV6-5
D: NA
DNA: TGTGCCAGCGGGGGGGCTGGAAACACCATATATTTT
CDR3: CASGGAGNTIYF

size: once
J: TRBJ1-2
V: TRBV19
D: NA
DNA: TGTGCCAGTAGTATACCCGCCGGGGGGGGTTCTAACTATGGCTACACCTTC
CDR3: CASSIPAGGGSNYGYTF

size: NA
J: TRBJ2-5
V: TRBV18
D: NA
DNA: TGTGCCAGCTCACGACGGGCGAAAGAAGGACAGCCTCCTTGGGAGAACCAGTACTTC
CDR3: CASSRRAKEGQPPWENQYF

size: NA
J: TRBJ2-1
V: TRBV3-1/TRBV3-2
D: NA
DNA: TGTGCCAGCAGCCCCCTAGGAACATGGGTCGATGAGCAGTTCTTC
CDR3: CASSPLGTWVDEQFF

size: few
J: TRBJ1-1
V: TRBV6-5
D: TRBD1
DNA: TGTGCCAGCAGTTACTCCGGGACAGTGAACACTGAAGCTTTCTTT
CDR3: CASSYSGTVNTEAFF

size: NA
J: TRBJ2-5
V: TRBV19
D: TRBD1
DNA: TGTGCCAGTAGCCCCCCGGACAGGGGGCGGCAAGAGACCCAGTACTTC
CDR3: CASSPPDRGRQETQYF

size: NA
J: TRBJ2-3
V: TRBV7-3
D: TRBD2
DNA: TGTGCCAGCAGCTTAAGCGGGAGGGCAGATACGCAGTATTTT
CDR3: CASSLSGRADTQYF

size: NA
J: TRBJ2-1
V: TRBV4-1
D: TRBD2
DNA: TGCGCCAGCAGCCATTTAGCGGGAGGTGCCTACAATGAGCAGTTCTTC
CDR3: CASSHLAGGAYNEQFF

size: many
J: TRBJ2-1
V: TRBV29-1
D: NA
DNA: TGCAGCGTTGAAGAAGGAGCGATGAATGAGCAGTTCTTC
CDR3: CSVEEGAMNEQFF

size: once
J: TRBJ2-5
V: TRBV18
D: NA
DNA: TGTGCCAGCTCACTCCTGGGGGGGCTGGAGACCCAGTACTTC
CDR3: CASSLLGGLETQYF

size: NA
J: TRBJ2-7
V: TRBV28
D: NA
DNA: TGTGCCAGCAGGACTGGCGGGGCCGACGAGCAGTACTTC
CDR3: CASRTGGADEQYF

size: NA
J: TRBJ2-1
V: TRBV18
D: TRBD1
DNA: TGTGCCAGCTCCCCGTTCCCGGGACAGCTAAATGAGCAGTTCTTC
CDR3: CASSPFPGQLNEQFF

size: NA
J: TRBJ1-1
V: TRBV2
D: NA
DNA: TGTGCCAGCAGTTCCCTTGGGACACTAACTGAAGCTTTCTTT
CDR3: CASSSLGTLTEAFF

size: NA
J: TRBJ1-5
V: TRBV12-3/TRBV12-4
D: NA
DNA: TGTGCCAGCCACAGGGACAATCAGCCCCAGCATTTT
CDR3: CASHRDNQPQHF

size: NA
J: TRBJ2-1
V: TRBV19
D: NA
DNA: TGTGCCAGTAAACTATCAAGCTCCTACAATGAGCAGTTCTTC
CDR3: CASKLSSSYNEQFF

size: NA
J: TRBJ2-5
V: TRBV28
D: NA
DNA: TGTGCCAGCAGTTTAGGGCCGGGGATGGAGACCCAGTACTTC
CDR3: CASSLGPGMETQYF